This entry lists 10 T cell receptor beta chains sequenced from one sample in a study of T cell responses to AZD1222 COVID-19 vaccine. This table comes from immunoSEQ multiplex PCR, and its TCRdb copy is limited to in-frame clones, with some not included. The sample carries around 140,000 clones, approximately 86% recorded once. The specimen was peripheral blood, collected 28 days after the second AZD1222 dose. The receptor set was obtained from an adult who received the AZD1222 COVID-19 vaccine.

V gene TRBV2 combines with J gene TRBJ2-7; possible D gene TRBD2, 5 bases. Per germline, CDR1 SNHLY and CDR2 FYNNEI. The CDR3 is made up of 13 amino acids. With 6 bases removed from V and 6 bases from J, the gap between germline ends came to 15 bases. The CDR3: CASRPLGVSEQYF. As DNA, the CDR3 is TGTGCCAGCAGGCCTCTGGGAGTATCCGAGCAGTACTTC.

The V and J genes are TRBV5-1 and TRBJ1-4, with a possible D match to TRBD1 (5 bases). The germline V and J ends were trimmed by 7 bases and 5 bases, with 15 bases remaining between them. CDR1 is SGHRS, CDR2 YFSETQ, per germline. This CDR3 contains 14 residues. CDR3 amino acids: CASQGRGGNEKLFF. The CDR3 region has the DNA TGCGCCAGCCAGGGTCGGGGTGGGAATGAAAAACTGTTTTTT.

This chain connects TRBV5-4 to TRBJ2-5; D gene uncertain. This CDR3 has 13 amino acids. V shed 5 bases and J shed 1 base, with 9 bases lying between them. Germline V gene lookup returns CDR1 SGHNT and CDR2 YYREEE (reference sequence). The CDR3 loop is CASRVDPQETQYF. CDR3 coding DNA: TGTGCCAGCAGGGTGGACCCCCAAGAGACCCAGTACTTC.

The CDR3 here is CASSPTSGNTGELFF. DNA of the CDR3: TGTGCCAGCTCACCTACTAGCGGGAACACCGGGGAGCTGTTTTTT. This rearrangement joins TRBV18 to TRBJ2-2; 8 positions agree with TRBD2. Germline loops: CDR1 KGHSH, CDR2 LQKENI. The CDR3 extends over 15 amino acids. The J segment lost 1 base and the V segment lost 3 bases, leaving 1 base of the junction unmatched.

Only one count was recorded for this clone. The chain is built from TRBV12-2 and TRBJ2-7; the table's TRBD2 call for D was not verified on the DNA. TRBV12-2 corresponds to a pseudogene. The CDR3 loop spans 17 amino acids. DNA of the CDR3: TGTGCAAGTCGCTTAGTGTCTGGGACTAGCGGTCCCTACGAGCAGTACTTC. This translates into CASRLVSGTSGPYEQYF.

The chain links TRBV7-2 to TRBJ2-3, with D perhaps assigned TRBD1 or TRBD2 (5 bases each). CDR3 length: 14 amino acids. Germline loops: CDR1 SGHTA, CDR2 FQGNSA. The ends were cut back, 1 base at V and 5 bases at J, with 10 bases in the middle. CDR3 protein: CASSLGGGRDTQYF. The DNA for the CDR3 is TGTGCCAGCAGCTTAGGTGGGGGTAGAGATACGCAGTATTTT. Supplemented by reference TRBV7-2 and TRBJ2-3, the full variable domain reads GAGVSQSPSNKVTEKGKDVELRCDPISGHTALYWYRQSLGQGLEFLIYFQGNSAPDKSGLPSDRFSAERTGGSVSTLTIQRTQQEDSAVYLCASSLGGGRDTQYFGPGTRLTVL.

V usage is TRBV19 and J usage is TRBJ2-1; 7 nucleotides line up with TRBD2. There are 18 residues in the CDR3. The V segment lost 5 bases and the J segment 0 bases; nucleotides outside the gene matches: 13. Germline V CDR1 and CDR2: LNHDA, SQIVND (reference sequence). Here the CDR3 reads CASSPSWAGVSSYNEQFF. CDR3 in DNA: TGTGCCAGTAGTCCCTCATGGGCGGGGGTGAGCTCCTACAATGAGCAGTTCTTC.

The chain is built from TRBV7-2 and TRBJ1-2; 7 bases agree with TRBD1. V lost 7 bases and J lost 4; bases outside the gene matches: 9. Germline values: CDR1 SGHTA, CDR2 FQGNSA. This CDR3 has 14 residues. The CDR3 coding sequence is TGTGCCAGCACAGGGGGGGGGACAGTCTATGGCTACACCTTC. Its translation: CASTGGGTVYGYTF.

V gene TRBV4-1 combines with J gene TRBJ1-3; weak D call: TRBD1 (5 bases). The CDR3 loop spans 15 amino acids. From germline, CDR1 is MGHRA and CDR2 YSYEKL. Trimming took off 6 bases at V and 2 bases at J, with 14 bases between the two ends. The CDR3 nucleotides are TGCGCCAGCAGTCGCGAAGGGGTAACTGGAAACACCATATATTTT. Protein sequence: CASSREGVTGNTIYF.

As to this clone: The same CDR3 arises from other DNA sequences in this sample as well. The CDR3 region is CASSPGLANYGYTF. DNA of the CDR3: TGCGCCAGCAGCCCGGGGCTGGCCAACTATGGCTACACCTTC. The V call is TRBV5-1, the J call TRBJ1-2; D might be TRBD1 (5 bases). Trimming took off 4 bases at V and 2 bases at J, with 12 bases between the two ends. CDR1 and CDR2 from the germline V gene are SGHRS and YFSETQ. This CDR3 is built from 14 residues. Variable domain in full (rest from reference TRBV5-1 and TRBJ1-2): KAGVTQTPRYLIKTRGQQVTLSCSPISGHRSVSWYQQTPGQGLQFLFEYFSETQRNKGNFPGRFSGRQFSNSRSEMNVSTLELGDSALYLCASSPGLANYGYTFGSGTRLTVV.